The rows below give T cell receptor beta chains drawn from one sample of a study of cytomegalovirus exposure and HLA in healthy donors. The data were produced by immunoSEQ multiplex PCR, yet TCRdb's version contains in-frame clones alone and is incomplete. The sample records roughly 150,000 clones, roughly three quarters being singletons. Source material: PBMCs. The receptors were sampled from a woman between 40 and 50 years old in good health and CMV-seronegative. CDR3s leave out the opening cysteine and the closing phenylalanine or tryptophan.

TRBV7-9,TRBJ1-1,AIRTDPGQGEAF
TRBV6-1,TRBJ2-1,ASSDFLRGGSYNEQF
TRBV5-4,TRBJ2-1,ASSFPSPSANEQF
TRBV28,TRBJ1-5,ASRRTASNQPQH
TRBV27,TRBJ2-5,ASSYRADQETQY
TRBV5-1,TRBJ2-1,ASSFLAGGRNEQF
TRBV19,TRBJ1-2,ASIGTGGAGGYGYT
TRBV7-2,TRBJ2-7,ASSLDYSEEQY
TRBV10-1,TRBJ2-2,ASGRSGGTGELF
TRBV10-2,TRBJ1-5,ASKSGVGSNQPQH
TRBV28,TRBJ2-7,ASSSTGTGFYEQY
TRBV19,TRBJ1-1,ASSISSTGASYEAF
TRBV28,TRBJ1-6,ASSFLGAFNDSPLH
TRBV4-1,TRBJ2-7,ASSQDPGTRSYEQY
TRBV19,TRBJ2-2,ASSHTSGGNTGELF
TRBV4-1,TRBJ1-4,ASSPLNGGVYEKLF
TRBV7-3,TRBJ2-3,ASSLTLEGGTDTQY
TRBV7-2,TRBJ1-5,ASSPQDRAQPQH
TRBV9,TRBJ2-1,ASSVRLAGGDEQF
TRBV19,TRBJ2-3,AYTKFDTQY
TRBV15,TRBJ2-2,ATSRTSGKYTGELF
TRBV7-2,TRBJ2-3,ASSTKRGSTDTQY
TRBV11-3,TRBJ2-7,ASSSTSGSYEQY
TRBV2,TRBJ2-5,ASSEVPPGRPGGETQY
TRBV2,TRBJ2-7,ASRLASHSYEQY
TRBV6-1,TRBJ2-1,ASSGAYRSYNEQF
TRBV6-6,TRBJ2-3,ASLAGSDTQY
TRBV9,TRBJ2-1,ASSATGTSTYEQF
TRBV2,TRBJ2-3,ASRSDYTDTQY
TRBV7-3,TRBJ2-1,ASSLSGLGEQF
TRBV11-3,TRBJ1-1,ASSSRGEGNTEAF
TRBV4-3,TRBJ2-2,ASSHSGGSATGELF
TRBV9,TRBJ2-7,ASSVRGDRGVLEQY
TRBV7-2,TRBJ2-1,ASSLDGRGYNEQF
TRBV27,TRBJ2-7,AIRGTDLEQY
TRBV7-9,TRBJ2-2,ASSRRRQGITGELF
TRBV11-3,TRBJ1-4,ASSLSGKLF
TRBV28,TRBJ1-4,ARWDRGVINEKLF
TRBV5-3,TRBJ1-2,ARSWGNYGYT
TRBV7-9,TRBJ1-4,ASSFEGMRLF
TRBV11-2,TRBJ2-7,ASSLDRLRGSYEQY
TRBV2,TRBJ2-7,ASLDRGRYEQY
TRBV4-1,TRBJ1-4,ASSPSPPDEKLF
TRBV28,TRBJ1-1,ASNPPGHWNTEAF
TRBV18,TRBJ2-3,ASSTTETDTQY
TRBV5-1,TRBJ2-1,ASGEGVMAVYNEQF
TRBV28,TRBJ1-1,ASSLGTGGRNTEAF
TRBV7-8,TRBJ2-1,ASSLSRFEQF
TRBV5-5,TRBJ2-2,ASSRRQGADGELF
TRBV28,TRBJ1-1,ASSLMSTGV
TRBV9,TRBJ2-3,ASSTASGGADTQY
TRBV6-5,TRBJ1-1,ASSYDPGTEAF
TRBV7-6,TRBJ2-1,ASSLQLAGSYNEQF
TRBV6-5,TRBJ1-6,ATGQKYSNSPLH
TRBV6-1,TRBJ2-5,ASSAPGTGPGETQY
TRBV5-1,TRBJ2-5,ASSGRTSEETQY
TRBV5-1,TRBJ2-5,ASGLGLDYQETQY
TRBV19,TRBJ1-4,ASSFPGHPKQNEKLF
TRBV11-3,TRBJ2-5,ASSMGLAGEETQY
TRBV29-1,TRBJ1-1,SVTGGVGSLNTEAF